This T cell receptor beta chain derives from a study of blood T cell repertoires in COVID-19. In the study overall: Acute and convalescent COVID-19 samples came from the United States, Italy and Spain. From T cells, B-cell-depleted T cells, or PBMCs came the material, which was cDNA or gDNA.

Methods used by the authors: Amplification with reference gene primers provided the estimates of nucleated cell counts. Clones were read by immunoSEQ multiplex PCR, and TCRdb kept only the in-frame ones, dropping some. V and J calls and clone size are as listed in that table; D and trimming were resolved from the DNA. The table shows around 97,000 clones, with approximately 84% occurring only once. The V gene end was trimmed by 0 bases and the J gene end by 1 base; junction bases not matched to a gene: 6. This CDR3 is built from 17 residues. Germline V lookup: CDR1 SGHRS, CDR2 YFSETQ. This chain connects TRBV5-1 to TRBJ2-3; 9 nucleotides match TRBD2. Sequenced material: peripheral blood. This receptor was identified in a human donor in a cohort sampled during active COVID-19. The CDR3 reads CASSLGPERGGTDTQYF. CDR3 coding DNA: TGCGCCAGCAGCTTGGGCCCCGAGCGGGGGGGCACAGATACGCAGTATTTT.